This record looks at one T cell receptor beta chain sequence and its context. The CDR3 contains 12 residues. V shed 1 base and J shed 4 bases, with 5 bases lying between them. Germline values: CDR1 SGHDN, CDR2 FVKESK. This record comes from a study of blood T cell repertoires in COVID-19. Original processing notes: The assay estimated nucleated cells by amplifying reference gene primers. The data were produced by immunoSEQ multiplex PCR, yet TCRdb's version contains in-frame clones alone and is incomplete. The DNA was the basis for D and trimming; V, J and clone size are from that table. This table holds some 250,000 clones, more than 80% found once.

This TCR was sampled from a man younger than 40 who had recovered from COVID-19. The specimen sequenced was peripheral blood. This chain links TRBV14 with TRBJ2-7; D not resolved. DNA for the CDR3: TGTGCCAGCAGCCAAGTGGAGTACGAGCAGTACTTC. It specifies CASSQVEYEQYF. Combining the CDR3 with reference TRBV14 and TRBJ2-7 gives the whole variable domain EAGVTQFPSHSVIEKGQTVTLRCDPISGHDNLYWYRRVMGKEIKFLLHFVKESKQDESGMPNNRFLAERTGGTYSTLKVQPAELEDSGVYFCASSQVEYEQYFGPGTRLTVT.